The clone carrying this T cell receptor beta chain was counted only a few times. Antigen unknown. The sample comes from a study of blood T cells in healthy people across ages. Study-wide points: Underestimates were what the diversity estimates from one million T cells were considered to be.

Each of the donors had ten milliliters of peripheral blood drawn into EDTA-treated Vacutainer tubes. The authors ran a second PCR of 7 to 11 cycles using a sample-barcoded 5' primer and a J-beta primer mix. TCRdb reanalysed the 5' RACE reads using MiXCR and keeps one entry per CDR3 protein. The sample shows 800,000 or so distinct CDR3 sequences, 20% to 25% of them seen only once. CDR1 and CDR2 from the germline V gene are MNHEY and SVGEGT. This CDR3 contains 14 residues. The sample also formed part of further work on T cells of mothers and their children. That report notes: The study obtained over 8 million TCR beta CDR3 reads per mother and about 3 million per child.

This clonotype was sampled from a boy under 18 in good health. The sequencing input was blood. The V gene is TRBV6-2 or TRBV6-3, the J gene TRBJ2-7; D uncertain. Matching the DNA end better, TRBJ2-1 makes the J call doubtful. CDR3 protein: CASSRPRMHDEQFF. The CDR3, as DNA: TGTGCCAGCAGTAGACCTCGGATGCACGATGAGCAGTTCTTC.